Listed below are T cell receptor beta chains from one sample, sequenced in a study of cytomegalovirus exposure and HLA in healthy donors. Sequenced by immunoSEQ multiplex PCR; TCRdb stores in-frame clones only, minus some. This sample has 50,000 to 75,000 clones, with 75% to 85% found just once. Sequenced: PBMCs. These receptors originate from a woman in her thirties or forties in good health and CMV-seronegative. Both conserved end residues are part of each CDR3. A D gene is named only where the DNA matches it firmly. Rows give clone size only sometimes, using once, few, many, or a class for an expanded clone.

v_call,cdr3_length,d_call,j_call,clone_size,cdr3_aa,cdr3_nt
TRBV28,17,TRBD2,TRBJ2-7,-,CASSRGTSGYANYEQYF,TGTGCCAGCAGTCGGGGGACTAGCGGATACGCAAACTACGAGCAGTACTTC
TRBV18,14,TRBD1,TRBJ2-7,-,CASSPLQGSHEQYF,TGTGCCAGCTCACCCTTACAGGGGTCCCACGAGCAGTACTTC
TRBV7-9,12,-,TRBJ2-7,-,CASSFDSYEQYF,TGTGCCAGCAGCTTTGATAGCTACGAGCAGTACTTC
TRBV18,17,-,TRBJ1-1,-,CASSLSSFRQENTEAFF,TGTGCCAGCTCACTCTCGTCGTTTAGACAGGAGAACACTGAAGCTTTCTTT
TRBV4-3,17,-,TRBJ1-2,few,CASSQDSGAGRNYGYTF,TGCGCCAGCAGCCAAGATTCGGGTGCAGGGAGGAACTATGGCTACACCTTC
TRBV7-9,14,TRBD2,TRBJ2-7,-,CASSFTSADYEQYF,TGTGCCAGCAGCTTCACTAGCGCCGACTACGAGCAGTACTTC
TRBV6-6,15,-,TRBJ2-3,-,CASSQPSIAPDTQYF,TGTGCCAGCAGTCAACCTAGCATAGCTCCAGATACGCAGTATTTT
TRBV9,18,-,TRBJ1-2,-,CASSVGGGVRVGDYGYTF,TGTGCCAGCAGCGTAGGAGGAGGGGTTAGGGTTGGCGACTATGGCTACACCTTC
TRBV2,15,TRBD1,TRBJ2-5,once,CASGIGTGGVETQYF,TGTGCCAGCGGTATCGGAACAGGGGGCGTAGAGACCCAGTACTTC
TRBV29-1,16,TRBD1,TRBJ1-5,few,CSVGEPGTGISQPQHF,TGCAGCGTTGGGGAACCCGGGACAGGGATTTCTCAGCCCCAGCATTTT
TRBV25-1,17,TRBD2,TRBJ2-3,-,CASSESGLAGRTDTQYF,TGTGCCAGCAGTGAATCAGGGCTAGCGGGCCGCACAGATACGCAGTATTTT
TRBV28,15,TRBD1,TRBJ1-5,-,CASRKGQGANQPQHF,TGTGCCAGCAGGAAAGGACAGGGGGCGAACCAGCCCCAGCATTTT
TRBV2,14,TRBD1,TRBJ1-1,-,CASSWTGGGTEAFF,TGTGCCAGCAGCTGGACAGGGGGCGGCACTGAAGCTTTCTTT
TRBV11-3,15,-,TRBJ2-1,-,CASSLSMDSYNEQFF,TGTGCCAGCAGCTTGTCGATGGACAGCTACAATGAGCAGTTCTTC
TRBV5-1,17,-,TRBJ2-2,-,CASSFPGEVGGTGELFF,TGCGCCAGCAGCTTCCCCGGGGAGGTTGGGGGCACCGGGGAGCTGTTTTTT
TRBV9,15,-,TRBJ2-3,-,CASSSLATSTDTQYF,TGTGCCAGCAGCTCCCTAGCGACCAGCACAGATACGCAGTATTTT
TRBV28,14,-,TRBJ2-7,once,CASTQTGGTYEQYF,TGTGCCAGCACCCAGACAGGAGGTACCTACGAGCAGTACTTC
TRBV10-3,13,-,TRBJ2-1,-,CAISSKKYNEQFF,TGTGCCATCAGTAGCAAGAAGTACAATGAGCAGTTCTTC
TRBV7-3,13,-,TRBJ1-2,-,CASSWSRDTGYTF,TGTGCCAGCAGCTGGAGCCGGGACACGGGTTACACCTTC
TRBV27,15,-,TRBJ2-1,few,CASSLPHQRLVEQFF,TGTGCCAGCAGTTTACCTCACCAACGACTTGTTGAGCAGTTCTTC
TRBV6-5,13,-,TRBJ1-1,-,CASRGQLGTEAFF,TGTGCCAGCCGTGGACAGTTGGGGACTGAAGCTTTCTTT
TRBV7-2,13,-,TRBJ1-2,-,CASSLADSYGYTF,TGTGCCAGCAGCTTAGCGGACAGCTATGGCTACACCTTC
TRBV4-1,14,-,TRBJ2-7,-,CASSQRLPSNEQYF,TGCGCCAGCAGCCAGCGGCTACCTTCCAACGAGCAGTACTTC
TRBV4-2,16,TRBD1,TRBJ2-1,-,CASSQVTGGNYNEQFF,TGTGCCAGCAGCCAAGTGACAGGGGGCAACTACAATGAGCAGTTCTTC
TRBV18,16,-,TRBJ2-7,-,CASSPLSRDGRNEQYF,TGTGCCAGCTCACCACTCTCACGGGATGGAAGAAACGAGCAGTACTTC
TRBV19,18,TRBD2,TRBJ2-2,-,CASSIGLAGGSDTGELFF,TGTGCCAGTAGTATAGGTCTAGCGGGAGGGTCTGACACCGGGGAGCTGTTTTTT
TRBV10-1,12,-,TRBJ2-7,-,CASSESLLGVYF,TGCGCCAGCAGTGAGTCACTTCTCGGGGTCTACTTC
TRBV9,14,-,TRBJ1-4,few,CASNGGENGEKLFF,TGTGCCAGCAACGGGGGTGAGAACGGTGAAAAACTGTTTTTT
TRBV7-3,20,TRBD2,TRBJ2-1,-,CASSSPLAGGPGSSYNEQFF,TGTGCCAGCAGCTCCCCACTAGCGGGAGGGCCCGGGAGCTCCTACAATGAGCAGTTCTTC
TRBV2,15,TRBD2,TRBJ2-1,-,CASSATSGSPNEQFF,TGTGCCAGCAGTGCCACTAGCGGGAGCCCCAATGAGCAGTTCTTC
TRBV25-1,13,TRBD1,TRBJ2-1,-,CASSSGQGNEQFF,TGTGCCAGCAGCTCCGGACAGGGGAATGAGCAGTTCTTC
TRBV7-2,15,-,TRBJ2-3,-,CASSLRRASTDTQYF,TGTGCCAGCAGCTTGAGGCGAGCGAGCACAGATACGCAGTATTTT
TRBV18,14,TRBD1,TRBJ1-5,-,CASSPVRGNQPQHF,TGTGCCAGCTCACCGGTCAGGGGGAATCAGCCCCAGCATTTT
TRBV19,20,TRBD1,TRBJ1-1,-,CASSIDSGQVFRTEGTEAFF,TGTGCCAGTAGTATAGACTCAGGACAGGTCTTCCGGACCGAAGGGACTGAAGCTTTCTTT
TRBV4-2,17,-,TRBJ2-7,once,CASSQAGSANGPYEQYF,TGTGCCAGCAGCCAAGCGGGTAGCGCAAACGGTCCCTACGAGCAGTACTTC
TRBV19,18,TRBD2,TRBJ2-2,-,CASSPGLAGGPRFGELFF,TGTGCCAGTAGTCCGGGACTAGCGGGAGGGCCTCGGTTCGGGGAGCTGTTTTTT
TRBV10-2,14,-,TRBJ2-1,-,CASGRTGVGYEQFF,TGCGCCAGCGGGCGGACGGGAGTTGGCTATGAGCAGTTCTTC
TRBV4-3,15,TRBD2,TRBJ2-2,-,CASSQDWTSPGELFF,TGCGCCAGTAGCCAAGATTGGACTAGCCCCGGGGAGCTGTTTTTT
TRBV5-1,13,-,TRBJ2-5,-,CASSLDLVETQYF,TGCGCCAGCAGCTTGGACCTAGTTGAGACCCAGTACTTC
TRBV7-9,14,-,TRBJ1-4,-,CASSQTLVNEKLFF,TGTGCCAGCAGCCAGACACTTGTTAATGAAAAACTGTTTTTT
TRBV5-5,15,TRBD1,TRBJ2-1,once,CASSPGQGVYNEQFF,TGTGCCAGCAGCCCGGGACAGGGGGTTTACAATGAGCAGTTCTTC
TRBV10-2,16,-,TRBJ1-5,few,CASSESPGNSNQPQHF,TGCGCCAGCAGTGAGTCGCCGGGGAATAGCAATCAGCCCCAGCATTTT
TRBV13,14,TRBD2,TRBJ2-2,-,CASSSGLSTGELFF,TGTGCCAGCAGCTCGGGACTAAGCACCGGGGAGCTGTTTTTT
TRBV30,15,TRBD2,TRBJ2-5,-,CAWKGLAGGMETQYF,TGTGCCTGGAAAGGACTAGCGGGAGGCATGGAGACCCAGTACTTC
TRBV28,15,TRBD1,TRBJ1-1,-,CASRGAGGPNTEAFF,TGTGCCAGCAGGGGGGCAGGGGGACCAAACACTGAAGCTTTCTTT
TRBV2,13,-,TRBJ2-1,-,CASSGQGGNEQFF,TGTGCCAGCAGTGGGCAGGGGGGCAATGAGCAGTTCTTC
TRBV7-3,15,TRBD2,TRBJ2-1,-,CASSLTLAGANEQFF,TGTGCCAGCAGCTTAACCCTAGCGGGAGCGAATGAGCAGTTCTTC
TRBV7-3,17,TRBD1,TRBJ1-2,-,CASSLNPGGRGIDGYTF,TGTGCCAGCAGCTTAAACCCCGGGGGCAGGGGGATCGATGGCTACACCTTC
TRBV7-6,14,TRBD1,TRBJ1-5,-,CASSLTGVDQPQHF,TGTGCCAGCAGCTTAACAGGGGTGGATCAGCCCCAGCATTTT
TRBV5-1,12,-,TRBJ2-7,few,CASSPDRREQYF,TGCGCCAGCAGCCCGGACAGACGGGAGCAGTACTTC
TRBV15,15,-,TRBJ2-3,-,CATSRDLQGTDTQYF,TGTGCCACCAGCAGAGATCTCCAGGGAACAGATACGCAGTATTTT
TRBV6-4,14,TRBD2,TRBJ2-3,once,CASSELAGWHTQYF,TGTGCCAGCAGTGAACTAGCGGGATGGCACACGCAGTATTTT
TRBV19,14,TRBD1,TRBJ2-4,-,CASGDREAKNIQYF,TGTGCCAGCGGGGACAGGGAAGCCAAAAACATTCAGTACTTC
TRBV19,18,TRBD1,TRBJ1-2,-,CASGRGDRGVGANYGYTF,TGTGCCAGCGGGCGCGGTGACAGGGGAGTGGGTGCAAACTATGGCTACACCTTC
TRBV27,17,TRBD1,TRBJ2-2,-,CASNAGTGATNTGELFF,TGTGCCAGCAACGCGGGGACAGGGGCAACGAACACCGGGGAGCTGTTTTTT